The T cell receptor (beta chain) under discussion was sequenced for a study of shared T cell receptors in the human thymus. The J segment lost 5 bases and the V segment lost 4 bases, leaving 10 bases of the junction unmatched. The CDR3 length is 17 residues. Germline CDR1 reads SGHTA; CDR2 reads FQGNSA. Profiled with immunoSEQ multiplex PCR; TCRdb holds only in-frame clones, not every one. This table holds hundreds of thousands of clones, over 90% found once. This sequence was found in a human donor. Sequences were obtained from thymocytes. The V and J genes are TRBV7-2 and TRBJ2-7; 14 nucleotides agree with TRBD2. The CDR3: CASSSRTSGRPAHEQYF. The DNA for the CDR3 is TGTGCCAGCAGCTCTCGGACTAGCGGGAGGCCCGCGCACGAGCAGTACTTC. The whole variable domain, remainder taken from reference TRBV7-2 and TRBJ2-7, is GAGVSQSPSNKVTEKGKDVELRCDPISGHTALYWYRQSLGQGLEFLIYFQGNSAPDKSGLPSDRFSAERTGGSVSTLTIQRTQQEDSAVYLCASSSRTSGRPAHEQYFGPGTRLTVT.